The 9 T cell receptor beta chains listed next were all sequenced from one sample in a study of T-cell reconstitution after alpha-beta-depleted transplantation in children. Researchers prepared the TCRbeta library using unique molecular identifiers, the study reports. TCRdb processed the PCR reads anew with MiXCR; each CDR3 protein has one entry. The table includes a few hundred thousand distinct CDR3 sequences, approximately 13% detected once. Sequenced here: PBMCs from the stem cell graft donor, sampled from the stem cell graft. The source of these receptors is a human donor who donated a stem cell graft to a child with combined immunodeficiency.

This clonotype was counted at least ten times. CDR3 coding DNA: TGTGCCAGCAGCGGGACAGGGGGCCCACGGCCCCTCCACTTT. This sequence encodes CASSGTGGPRPLHF. The gene calls are TRBV12-3 or TRBV12-4 and TRBJ1-6; 12 bases are a match to TRBD1. The CDR3 covers 14 residues. Germline trimming cut 6 bases from V and 13 bases from J; bases unmatched to any gene: 7.

The rearrangement joins TRBV7-3 to TRBJ2-1; 10 bases line up with TRBD1. V was clipped by 5 bases and J by 0 bases; unmatched bases: 7. CDR3 length equals 17 residues. Germline loops: CDR1 SGHTA, CDR2 FQGTGA. CDR3 residues: CASSRTGGRSSYNEQFF. CDR3 nucleotide sequence: TGTGCCAGCAGCAGGACAGGGGGTCGGAGCTCCTACAATGAGCAGTTCTTC. The full variable domain, rest sourced from reference TRBV7-3 and TRBJ2-1, is GAGVSQTPSNKVTEKGKYVELRCDPISGHTALYWYRQSLGQGPEFLIYFQGTGAADDSGLPNDRFFAVRPEGSVSTLKIQRTERGDSAVYLCASSRTGGRSSYNEQFFGPGTRLTVL.

The J gene is TRBJ2-7, the V gene TRBV30, with 11 positions matching TRBD1. The germline CDR1 and CDR2 sequences are GTSNPN and SVGIG (reference sequence). The CDR3 is made up of 14 amino acids. The V gene end was trimmed by 1 base and the J gene end by 5 bases; junction bases not matched to a gene: 4. CDR3 bases: TGTGCCTGGAGTGACGGACAGGGGGCCCACGAGCAGTACTTC. This translates into CAWSDGQGAHEQYF.

V is TRBV5-4 and J is TRBJ2-3, with 8 bases that match TRBD2. The length of the CDR3 is 16 residues. The V segment lost 0 bases and the J segment 3 bases; nucleotides outside the gene matches: 6. The germline V gene encodes CDR1 SGHNT and CDR2 YYREEE (reference sequence). The CDR3 DNA follows: TGTGCCAGCAGCTTGGTTAGCGGGGCCATAACAGATACGCAGTATTTT. It codes for CASSLVSGAITDTQYF.

This clonotype was counted many times. This rearrangement joins TRBV30 to TRBJ1-1; D unclear. V gave up 2 bases and J gave up 4 bases, with 11 bases separating them. The germline V gene encodes CDR1 GTSNPN and CDR2 SVGIG (reference sequence). The CDR3 is 13 residues long. The CDR3 DNA reads TGTGCCTGGAGTATGGCAGGAGGCACTGAAGCTTTCTTT. Protein: CAWSMAGGTEAFF.

This clonotype was counted between two and nine times. The rearrangement joins TRBV7-9 to TRBJ2-1; no clear D. The V gene lost 5 bases and the J gene lost 10 bases, with 15 bases spanning the gap. The CDR3 spans 13 residues. Germline V gives CDR1 SEHNR, CDR2 FQNEAQ (reference sequence). CDR3 bases: TGTGCCAGCAGCCCGGAGAGACTGGAAGAGCAGTTCTTC. This sequence encodes CASSPERLEEQFF.

This clonotype came up a few times. For the CDR3, the DNA is TGCGCCAGCAGCCAATCCCGCTGGGAGCCCCAGCATTTT. It yields the protein CASSQSRWEPQHF. This rearrangement joins TRBV4-3 to TRBJ1-5; D uncertain. The CDR3 spans 13 residues. Trimming pared 2 bases from V and 8 bases from J, leaving 10 bases between. Germline V gene data show CDR1 as LGHNA and CDR2 as YSLEER.

This clonotype was detected only a few times. For the CDR3, the DNA is TGTGCCAGCAGCTTAGCACCGGGACAGTCCATGAACACTGAAGCTTTCTTT. This translates into CASSLAPGQSMNTEAFF. This chain joins TRBV7-2 and TRBJ1-1; 7 bases line up with TRBD1. V lost 0 bases, J lost 0 bases, and 7 bases stayed unmatched. Germline CDR1 is SGHTA and CDR2 is FQGNSA. CDR3 size: 17 residues. The variable domain in full, with the rest retrieved from reference TRBV7-2 and TRBJ1-1, is GAGVSQSPSNKVTEKGKDVELRCDPISGHTALYWYRQSLGQGLEFLIYFQGNSAPDKSGLPSDRFSAERTGGSVSTLTIQRTQQEDSAVYLCASSLAPGQSMNTEAFFGQGTRLTVV.

This clonotype was recorded many times. The rearrangement links TRBV29-1 to TRBJ2-7, with D possibly TRBD2 on 7 matching bases. The CDR3 is 13 residues long. V was pared by 6 bases and J by 5 bases, with 17 bases between. Germline CDR1 SQVTM, CDR2 ANQGSEA. CDR3 loop: CSVKTAGADEQYF. CDR3 sequence (DNA): TGCAGCGTGAAAACCGCGGGGGCTGACGAGCAGTACTTC.